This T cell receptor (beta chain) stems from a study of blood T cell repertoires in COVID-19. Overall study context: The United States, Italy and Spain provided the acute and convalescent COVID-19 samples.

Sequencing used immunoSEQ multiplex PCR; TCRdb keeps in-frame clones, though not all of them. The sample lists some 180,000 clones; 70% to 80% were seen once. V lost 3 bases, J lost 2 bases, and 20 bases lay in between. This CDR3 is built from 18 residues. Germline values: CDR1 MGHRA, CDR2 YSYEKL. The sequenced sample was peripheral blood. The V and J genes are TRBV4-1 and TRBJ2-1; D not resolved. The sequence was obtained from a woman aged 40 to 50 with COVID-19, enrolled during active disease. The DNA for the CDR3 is TGCGCCAGCAGCCACCAATTCCCCGCGGCTCTCCCCTACAATGAGCAGTTCTTC. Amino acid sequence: CASSHQFPAALPYNEQFF.